This is a list of T cell receptor beta chains from one sample in a study of cytomegalovirus exposure and HLA in healthy donors. Using immunoSEQ multiplex PCR, the repertoire was profiled, and TCRdb retains in-frame clones only, with some absent. Recorded for this sample: around 65,000 clones. The sequenced material came from PBMCs. The origin of the receptors is a young man in good health and CMV-seropositive. Both conserved end residues are part of each CDR3. The order of the fields is J gene, V gene, D gene, CDR3 protein, CDR3 DNA. D genes are given only for firm matches.

TRBJ2-7	TRBV11-1	TRBD2	CASSPGLAGHYEQYF	TGTGCCAGCAGCCCCGGACTAGCGGGACACTACGAGCAGTACTTC
TRBJ2-2	TRBV6-5	-	CASTKELITGELFF	TGTGCCAGCACCAAGGAGCTGATCACCGGGGAGCTGTTTTTT
TRBJ2-1	TRBV6-1	TRBD2	CASSEKAPGYNGRAALKFF	TGTGCCAGCAGTGAAAAGGCCCCGGGGTATAACGGGAGGGCCGCGTTGAAGTTCTTC
TRBJ2-3	TRBV5-1	-	CASSQGLDTQYF	TGCGCCAGCAGCCAGGGACTGGATACGCAGTATTTT
TRBJ1-2	TRBV4-1	-	CASSQDRSNYGYTF	TGCGCCAGCAGCCAGGACAGATCTAACTATGGCTACACCTTC
TRBJ2-7	TRBV7-2	TRBD1	CASSSWGQAPEQYF	TGTGCCAGCAGCTCTTGGGGACAGGCTCCCGAGCAGTACTTC
TRBJ1-4	TRBV9	-	CASTPQALAEKLFF	TGTGCCAGCACCCCCCAGGCCTTGGCGGAAAAACTGTTTTTT
TRBJ2-7	TRBV5-6	-	CASSSGDFYEQYF	TGTGCCAGCAGCTCCGGGGATTTTTACGAGCAGTACTTC
TRBJ1-1	TRBV6-5	-	CASSYGGDGTEAFF	TGTGCCAGCAGTTATGGGGGGGACGGGACTGAAGCTTTCTTT
TRBJ1-1	TRBV5-1	-	CASRTDASPEAFF	TGCGCCAGCAGGACAGACGCTTCCCCTGAAGCTTTCTTT
TRBJ2-1	TRBV4-2	TRBD2	CASSQEGTSGRYNEQFF	TGTGCCAGCAGCCAAGAAGGTACTAGCGGGAGATACAATGAGCAGTTCTTC
TRBJ1-1	TRBV18	-	CASSPELKNTEAFF	TGTGCCAGCTCACCGGAGCTAAAGAACACTGAAGCTTTCTTT
TRBJ1-3	TRBV19	-	CASSISGGPRNTIYF	TGTGCCAGTAGTATATCTGGGGGCCCAAGAAACACCATATATTTT
TRBJ1-1	TRBV4-2	TRBD1	CASSQETGTTEAFF	TGTGCCAGCAGCCAAGAGACAGGGACCACTGAAGCTTTCTTT
TRBJ1-4	TRBV6-6	TRBD1	CASSYRDSPNEKLFF	TGTGCCAGCAGTTATCGGGACAGCCCGAATGAAAAACTGTTTTTT
TRBJ2-3	TRBV7-6	TRBD1	CASSSRTGHGTDTQYF	TGTGCCAGCAGCTCAAGGACAGGGCACGGCACAGATACGCAGTATTTT
TRBJ2-7	TRBV4-2	-	CASSRGLLGSYEQYF	TGTGCCAGCAGCCGCGGCCTACTTGGCTCCTACGAGCAGTACTTC
TRBJ2-3	TRBV19	TRBD1	CASSLFRDRDTDTQYF	TGTGCCAGTAGTTTGTTCCGGGACAGAGACACAGATACGCAGTATTTT
TRBJ1-5	TRBV5-4	TRBD1	CASSSSSSTGVEAQHF	TGTGCCAGCAGCTCCTCCAGCTCGACAGGGGTTGAGGCCCAGCATTTT
TRBJ2-2	TRBV4-1	TRBD1	CASSQKGGRGLELFF	TGCGCCAGCAGCCAAAAAGGGGGTAGGGGGCTCGAGCTGTTTTTT
TRBJ1-1	TRBV6-6	TRBD1	CASSWGQTGTEAFF	TGTGCCAGCAGTTGGGGACAGACGGGCACTGAAGCTTTCTTT
TRBJ2-7	TRBV19	TRBD1	CASSINTGASYEQYF	TGTGCCAGTAGTATTAATACAGGGGCCTCCTACGAGCAGTACTTC
TRBJ1-2	TRBV30	TRBD1	CAWRGPGTGGGYTF	TGTGCCTGGAGGGGACCCGGGACAGGGGGCGGCTACACCTTC
TRBJ2-2	TRBV11-3	TRBD2	CASSLGGSGVTGELFF	TGTGCCAGCAGCTTAGGGGGTAGCGGGGTCACCGGGGAGCTGTTTTTT
TRBJ1-1	TRBV7-9	-	CASSFHIRQGGTEAFF	TGTGCCAGCAGCTTTCATATTCGGCAGGGAGGTACTGAAGCTTTCTTT
TRBJ1-1	TRBV13	-	CASSLGQAHTEAFF	TGTGCCAGCAGCCTGGGGCAGGCCCACACTGAAGCTTTCTTT
TRBJ1-3	TRBV7-3	TRBD1	CASRPGTGVGNTIYF	TGTGCCAGCAGACCCGGGACAGGGGTTGGAAACACCATATATTTT
TRBJ2-7	TRBV19	TRBD1	CASSKDRGAYEQYF	TGTGCCAGTAGTAAGGACAGGGGGGCCTACGAGCAGTACTTC
TRBJ2-7	TRBV6-6	TRBD2	CASSSGAGDYEQYF	TGTGCCAGCAGTTCCGGCGCGGGGGACTACGAGCAGTACTTC
TRBJ1-6	TRBV19	TRBD1	CASSIDRGGSPLHF	TGTGCCAGTAGTATCGACAGGGGGGGTTCACCCCTCCACTTT
TRBJ1-1	TRBV18	-	CASSPGAGDTEAFF	TGTGCCAGCTCACCGGGGGCAGGGGACACTGAAGCTTTCTTT
TRBJ1-1	TRBV27	TRBD1	CASSLSGTGPNTEAFF	TGTGCCAGCAGTTTATCAGGGACAGGGCCGAACACTGAAGCTTTCTTT
TRBJ2-5	TRBV14	-	CASSPQVLETQYF	TGTGCCAGCAGCCCACAGGTACTAGAGACCCAGTACTTC
TRBJ1-1	TRBV6-5	-	CASSYSPGSNTEAFF	TGTGCCAGCAGTTACTCCCCGGGATCGAACACTGAAGCTTTCTTT
TRBJ1-2	TRBV5-1	TRBD1	CASSGTALPFNYGYTF	TGCGCCAGCAGCGGGACAGCTCTTCCTTTTAACTATGGCTACACCTTC
TRBJ2-7	TRBV12-2	-	CASRLAEGQGSLAASYEQYF	TGTGCAAGTCGCTTAGCGGAGGGACAGGGGTCCCTAGCGGCATCCTACGAGCAGTACTTC
TRBJ2-3	TRBV18	-	CASSPKDSYTQYF	TGTGCCAGCTCACCAAAGGACTCTTATACGCAGTATTTT
TRBJ2-5	TRBV5-1	-	CASSENSGHQQETQYF	TGCGCCAGCAGCGAAAACAGTGGACACCAACAAGAGACCCAGTACTTC
TRBJ1-2	TRBV30	-	CAGSVRARASYGYTF	TGTGCCGGGAGTGTGAGGGCGCGGGCTAGCTATGGCTACACCTTC
TRBJ2-1	TRBV15	-	CATSRSSSYNEQFF	TGTGCCACGTCACGGAGCAGCTCCTACAATGAGCAGTTCTTC
TRBJ2-2	TRBV7-9	-	CASSGDLTYTGELFF	TGTGCCAGCTCGGGGGACTTGACTTACACCGGGGAGCTGTTTTTT
TRBJ2-7	TRBV29-1	TRBD1	CSVFTGGALSEQYF	TGCAGCGTTTTCACAGGGGGCGCCTTGAGCGAGCAGTACTTC
TRBJ2-7	TRBV13	TRBD1	CASSHNGQGSAYEQYF	TGTGCCAGCAGCCATAACGGACAGGGAAGCGCCTACGAGCAGTACTTC
TRBJ2-1	TRBV4-2	-	CASSQDPAGATSSYNEQFF	TGTGCCAGCAGCCAAGACCCCGCGGGGGCCACCAGCTCCTACAATGAGCAGTTCTTC
TRBJ2-7	TRBV5-1	TRBD2	CASSSGTSGTGRWYEQYF	TGCGCCAGCAGCTCCGGGACTAGCGGCACGGGCCGTTGGTACGAGCAGTACTTC
TRBJ2-3	TRBV4-1	-	CASSQVRTTQTTQYF	TGCGCCAGCAGCCAAGTCCGGACTACACAGACTACGCAGTATTTT
TRBJ2-4	TRBV12-5	TRBD1	CASGWDRAKNIQYF	TGTGCTAGTGGTTGGGACAGGGCCAAAAACATTCAGTACTTC
TRBJ2-7	TRBV6-5	TRBD2	CASSPTGTSTYEQYF	TGTGCCAGCAGCCCTACCGGGACTAGCACCTACGAGCAGTACTTC
TRBJ2-7	TRBV4-2	-	CASSQDPGTYEQYF	TGTGCCAGCAGCCAAGACCCTGGGACTTACGAGCAGTACTTC
TRBJ2-7	TRBV28	TRBD2	CASRKGLAGYSSYEQYF	TGTGCCAGCCGGAAGGGACTAGCGGGCTACAGCTCCTACGAGCAGTACTTC
TRBJ1-5	TRBV4-1	-	CASSQGEGEGQPQHF	TGCGCCAGCAGCCAAGGCGAGGGAGAGGGTCAGCCCCAGCATTTT
TRBJ1-2	TRBV4-1	TRBD1	CASSPDRVNYGYTF	TGCGCCAGCAGCCCCGACAGGGTTAACTATGGCTACACCTTC
TRBJ2-3	TRBV9	TRBD2	CASSETSGTVDKQYF	TGTGCCAGCAGCGAGACTAGCGGGACAGTAGATAAGCAGTATTTT
TRBJ2-3	TRBV5-4	-	CASSLSLAGAITDTQYF	TGTGCCAGCAGCTTGAGTCTCGCGGGGGCTATCACAGATACGCAGTATTTT
TRBJ2-3	TRBV15	TRBD1	CATSRPGQGAADTQYF	TGTGCCACCAGCAGACCGGGACAGGGGGCGGCAGATACGCAGTATTTT